This T cell receptor beta chain was observed in a study of blood T cells in healthy people across ages. It was with a sample-barcoded 5' primer and a J-beta primer mix that a second PCR of roughly 6 to 12 cycles was run. Each CDR3 protein is one row after TCRdb ran MiXCR on the 5' RACE reads. The data show around 1.1 million distinct CDR3 sequences, 35% to 45% seen once. J lost 7 bases, V lost 4 bases, and 7 bases had no gene match. The CDR3 length is 13 residues. Per the germline V gene, CDR1 is SGHRS and CDR2 is YFSETQ. The clonotype originates from a young man in good health. The sequenced sample was blood. The gene calls are TRBV5-1 and TRBJ1-1; 7 bases align to TRBD1. CDR3 loop: CASSTDRQGEAFF. The DNA of the CDR3 is TGCGCCAGCAGCACCGATCGACAGGGTGAAGCTTTCTTT.